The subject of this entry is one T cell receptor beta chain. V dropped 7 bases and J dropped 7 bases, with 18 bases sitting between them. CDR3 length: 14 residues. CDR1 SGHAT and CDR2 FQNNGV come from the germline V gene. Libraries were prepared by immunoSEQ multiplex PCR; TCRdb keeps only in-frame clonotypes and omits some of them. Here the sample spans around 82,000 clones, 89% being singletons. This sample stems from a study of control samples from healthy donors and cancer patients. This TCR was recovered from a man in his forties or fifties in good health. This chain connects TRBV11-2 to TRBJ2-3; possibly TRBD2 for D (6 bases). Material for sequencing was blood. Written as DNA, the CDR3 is TGTGCCAGCACCCCGGGACTCCGTCCGAATACGCAGTATTTT. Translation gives CASTPGLRPNTQYF.